These 11 T cell receptor beta chains originate from one sample sequenced in a study of blood T cells in healthy people across ages. Primed by a sample-barcoded 5' primer and a J-beta primer mix, a second PCR proceeded for 7 to 11 cycles. TCRdb itself ran the 5' RACE reads through MiXCR, one entry per CDR3 protein. The table includes about 290,000 distinct CDR3 sequences, 25% to 30% detected once. Specimen: blood. These receptors were obtained from an older woman in good health.

This clonotype has a handful of counts. The chain recombines TRBV20-1 with TRBJ2-1, with 9 nucleotides matching TRBD2. The V gene end was trimmed by 0 bases and the J gene end by 6 bases; junction bases not matched to a gene: 9. The CDR3 runs 16 residues. In germline, CDR1 is DFQATT, CDR2 SNEGSKA (reference sequence). In nucleotides, the CDR3 is TGCAGTGCTAGAGATCCCCTAGCGGGGAACCCCAATGAGCAGTTCTTC. This sequence encodes CSARDPLAGNPNEQFF.

On this clonotype: A junction end diverges from the germline sequence, so it may reflect a read error. V usage is TRBV11-2 and J usage is TRBJ2-2; TRBD2 is a possible D gene (6 bases). The CDR3 consists of 16 residues. Per germline, CDR1 SGHAT and CDR2 FQNNGV. DNA for the CDR3: TGCGCCAGCAGCTTAGTTAGCGGCAGCTACACCGGGGAGCTGTTTTTT. Translation: CASSLVSGSYTGELFF.

This clonotype was counted only a few times. The gene calls are TRBV6-6 and TRBJ1-5, with no clear D. The CDR3 sequence is 13 residues long. Germline loops: CDR1 MNHNY, CDR2 SVGAGI (reference sequence). V gave up 10 bases and J gave up 0 bases, with 10 bases separating them. In DNA form, the CDR3 reads TGTGCCACCGGAAAAAATAGCAATCAGCCCCAGCATTTT. This gives the protein CATGKNSNQPQHF.

The V call is TRBV12-3 or TRBV12-4, the J call TRBJ2-5; weak D call: TRBD2 (6 bases). The J call may be wrong; the DNA end is better matched by TRBJ2-1. The CDR3 is made up of 15 amino acids. The DNA of the CDR3 is TGTGCCAGCAGTTCTAGACTAGTCTCCTACAATGAGCAGTTCTTC. Translated, it gives CASSSRLVSYNEQFF.

The gene calls are TRBV5-6 and TRBJ2-1; D gene unclear. V was clipped by 1 base and J by 5 bases, with 13 bases between them. Germline lookup yields CDR1 SGHDT and CDR2 YYEEEE. The length of the CDR3 is 15 residues. The CDR3: CASSLWSKGNNEQFF. In DNA, the CDR3 is TGTGCCAGCAGCTTGTGGTCTAAGGGAAACAATGAGCAGTTCTTC.

The J gene is TRBJ1-2, the V gene TRBV5-1; 8 nucleotides match TRBD1. V trimming: 4 bases; J trimming: 0 bases; junction bases outside the gene matches: 2. The CDR3 covers 14 residues. Germline V lookup: CDR1 SGHRS, CDR2 YFSETQ. CDR3 sequence (DNA): TGCGCCAGCAGCAAGGGACAGGCTAACTATGGCTACACCTTC. This codes for CASSKGQANYGYTF.

The chain joins TRBV28 to TRBJ1-6; weak D call: TRBD1 (5 bases). Germline values: CDR1 MDHEN, CDR2 SYDVKM. This CDR3 contains 14 residues. V lost 6 bases and J 11 bases, leaving 17 bases between the germline ends. This CDR3 reads CASRDGDWRPPLHF. DNA of the CDR3: TGTGCCAGCAGGGATGGGGACTGGAGACCACCCCTCCACTTT.

The chain uses TRBV12-3 or TRBV12-4 and TRBJ2-7, with a weak D call TRBD2 (7 bases). CDR3 size: 16 residues. Trimming pared 5 bases from V and 3 bases from J, leaving 20 bases between. Here the CDR3 reads CASSKRGGRALYEQYF. The DNA for the CDR3 is TGTGCCAGCAGTAAAAGAGGGGGGAGGGCCCTCTACGAGCAGTACTTC.

A few counts support this clonotype. The genes are TRBV7-8 and TRBJ1-5; the D is unclear. Per the germline V gene, CDR1 is SGHVS and CDR2 is FQNEAQ. V was cut by 2 bases and J by 0 bases, with 8 bases left in between. The CDR3 extends over 15 amino acids. CDR3 sequence reads: CASSLTTYSNQPQHF. CDR3 nucleotides: TGTGCCAGCAGCTTAACAACTTATAGCAATCAGCCCCAGCATTTT.

The CDR3 protein is CASSEVGYSNQPQHF. The CDR3 coding sequence is TGTGCCAGCAGTGAAGTGGGCTATAGCAATCAGCCCCAGCATTTT. V gene TRBV2 combines with J gene TRBJ1-5; no reliable D call. Germline assignment: CDR1 SNHLY and CDR2 FYNNEI. This CDR3 has 15 amino acids. V shed 1 base and J shed 0 bases, with 7 bases lying between them.

The chain couples TRBV6-2 or TRBV6-3 to TRBJ1-5, with D perhaps TRBD1 (5 bases). The V and J ends lost 0 bases and 7 bases respectively, with 13 bases between them. There are 15 residues in the CDR3. From germline, CDR1 is MNHEY and CDR2 SVGEGT. The CDR3 region is CASSYSGQGGQPQHF. CDR3 in DNA: TGTGCCAGCAGTTACTCAGGGCAGGGCGGACAGCCCCAGCATTTT.